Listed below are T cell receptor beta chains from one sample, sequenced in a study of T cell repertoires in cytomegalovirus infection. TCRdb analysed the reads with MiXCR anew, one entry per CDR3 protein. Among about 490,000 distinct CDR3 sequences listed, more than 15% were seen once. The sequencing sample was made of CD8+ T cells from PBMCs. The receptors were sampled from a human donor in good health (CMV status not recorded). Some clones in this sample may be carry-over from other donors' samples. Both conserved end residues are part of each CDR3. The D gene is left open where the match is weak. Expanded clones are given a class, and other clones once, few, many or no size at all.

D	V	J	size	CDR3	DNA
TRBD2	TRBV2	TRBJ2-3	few	CASSERASGFTDTQYF	TGTGCCAGCAGTGAACGGGCTAGCGGATTCACAGATACGCAGTATTTT
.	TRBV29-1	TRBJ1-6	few	CSVGSGEYNSPLHF	TGCAGCGTTGGGTCAGGGGAGTATAATTCACCCCTCCACTTT
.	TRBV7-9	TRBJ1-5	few	CASSLGRDNSNQPQHF	TGTGCCAGCAGCTTAGGGCGGGACAACAGCAATCAGCCCCAGCATTTT
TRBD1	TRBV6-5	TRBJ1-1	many	CASSYSGTGVLEAFF	TGTGCCAGCAGTTACTCGGGGACAGGGGTTTTGGAAGCTTTCTTT
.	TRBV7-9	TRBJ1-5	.	CARSTNRNQPQHF	TGTGCCAGAAGCACTAACAGGAATCAGCCCCAGCATTTT
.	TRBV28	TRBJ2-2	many	CASAGQSGELFF	TGTGCCAGCGCGGGACAGTCCGGGGAGCTGTTTTTT
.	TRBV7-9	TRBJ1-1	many	CATSPVGTEAFF	TGTGCCACATCTCCCGTAGGAACTGAAGCTTTCTTT
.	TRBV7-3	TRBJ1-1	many	CASSSSGTWAFF	TGTGCCAGCAGCTCCTCAGGGACTTGGGCTTTCTTT
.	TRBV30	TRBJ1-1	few	CAWKARHEGVLNTEAFF	TGTGCCTGGAAGGCTAGGCACGAGGGGGTACTGAACACTGAAGCTTTCTTT
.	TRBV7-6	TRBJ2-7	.	CARSLGTGLGYEQYF	TGTGCCAGAAGCTTAGGAACAGGGCTTGGTTACGAGCAGTACTTC
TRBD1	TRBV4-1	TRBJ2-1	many	CASSPKPGQGYNEQFF	TGCGCCAGCAGCCCGAAACCGGGACAGGGTTACAATGAGCAGTTCTTC
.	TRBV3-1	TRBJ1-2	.	CASSEDPDNYGYTF	TGTGCCAGCAGCGAAGATCCAGATAACTATGGCTACACCTTC
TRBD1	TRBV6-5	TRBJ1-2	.	CASSYSGTGMNYGYTF	TGTGCCAGCAGTTACTCCGGGACAGGGATGAACTATGGCTACACCTTC
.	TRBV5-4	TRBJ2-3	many	CASSTLPSTDTQYF	TGTGCCAGCAGCACTCTCCCTAGCACAGATACGCAGTATTTT
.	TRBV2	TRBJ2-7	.	CASRGQLFEQYF	TGTGCCAGCAGGGGGCAACTTTTCGAGCAGTACTTC
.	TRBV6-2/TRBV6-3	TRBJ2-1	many	CASSILSYNEQFF	TGTGCCAGCAGTATACTGAGCTACAATGAGCAGTTCTTC
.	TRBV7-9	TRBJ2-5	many	CASRRPGVQETQYF	TGTGCCAGCAGAAGACCGGGGGTACAAGAGACCCAGTACTTC
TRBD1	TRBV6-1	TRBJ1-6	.	CASSDGGQINSPLHF	TGTGCCAGCAGTGACGGGGGACAGATCAATTCACCCCTCCACTTT
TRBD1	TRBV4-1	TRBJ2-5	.	CASSQDNRGPAQYF	TGCGCCAGCAGCCAAGATAACAGGGGGCCGGCCCAGTACTTC
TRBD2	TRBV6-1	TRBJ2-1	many	CASSINRGEEFF	TGTGCCAGCAGCATTAACCGGGGGGAGGAGTTCTTC
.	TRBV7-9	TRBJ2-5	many	CASSLTAGKTQYF	TGTGCCAGCAGCTTAACGGCAGGGAAGACCCAGTACTTC
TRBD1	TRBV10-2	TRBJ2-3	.	CASVDRGNTQYF	TGCGCCAGCGTGGACAGGGGAAATACGCAGTATTTT
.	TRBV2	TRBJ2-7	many	CASSEETALYEQYF	TGTGCCAGCAGTGAGGAGACAGCGCTCTACGAGCAGTACTTC
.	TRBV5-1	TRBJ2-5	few	CASSVSGQSNRETQYF	TGCGCCAGCAGCGTTAGTGGACAGTCTAATCGGGAGACCCAGTACTTC
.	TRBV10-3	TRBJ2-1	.	CAINQPTRDNEQFF	TGTGCCATCAATCAGCCTACGCGGGATAATGAGCAGTTCTTC
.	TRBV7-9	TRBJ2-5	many	CASSYGSSQETQYF	TGTGCCAGCAGCTACGGGTCCAGCCAAGAGACCCAGTACTTC
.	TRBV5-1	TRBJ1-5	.	CASTPPRGNAGSEQPQHF	TGCGCCAGCACCCCCCCCCGGGGGAACGCGGGGTCGGAACAGCCCCAGCATTTT
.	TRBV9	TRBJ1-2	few	CASSSRLGYTF	TGTGCCAGCAGCTCGAGGCTTGGCTACACCTTC
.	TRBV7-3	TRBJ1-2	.	CASSLGEKGGYTF	TGTGCCAGCAGCTTAGGGGAGAAGGGCGGCTACACCTTC
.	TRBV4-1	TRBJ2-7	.	CASSQGTAAYEQYF	TGCGCCAGCAGCCAGGGCACAGCCGCCTACGAGCAGTACTTC
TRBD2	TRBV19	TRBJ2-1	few	CASGFGGGGDEQFF	TGTGCCAGTGGGTTCGGCGGGGGGGGGGATGAGCAGTTCTTC
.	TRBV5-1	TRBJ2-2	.	CASSPVGPTFAGELFF	TGCGCCAGCAGCCCCGTGGGCCCCACGTTTGCCGGGGAGCTGTTTTTT
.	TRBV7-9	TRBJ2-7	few	CASSLRLGYEQYF	TGTGCCAGCAGCTTAAGGCTGGGCTACGAGCAGTACTTC
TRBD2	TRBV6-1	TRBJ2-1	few	CASSLGLAVARNEQFF	TGTGCCAGCAGTCTCGGACTAGCGGTCGCCCGGAATGAGCAGTTCTTC
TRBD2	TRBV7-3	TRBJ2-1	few	CASSLYQRGGVLNEQFF	TGTGCCAGCAGCTTATATCAGCGGGGGGGGGTTTTGAATGAGCAGTTCTTC
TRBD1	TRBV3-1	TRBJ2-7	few	CASSQDRINYEQYF	TGTGCCAGCAGCCAGGACAGGATTAATTACGAGCAGTACTTC
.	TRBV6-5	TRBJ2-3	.	CASTPFRTLTDTQYF	TGTGCCAGCACCCCGTTTCGGACCCTCACAGATACGCAGTATTTT
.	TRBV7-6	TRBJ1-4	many	CASSRGLSEKLFF	TGTGCCAGCAGCCGGGGCCTCAGTGAAAAACTGTTTTTT
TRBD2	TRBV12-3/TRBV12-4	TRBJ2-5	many	CASSFGLDETQYF	TGTGCCAGCAGTTTCGGACTAGACGAGACCCAGTACTTC
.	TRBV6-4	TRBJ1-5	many	CASSHFDGDSNQPQHF	TGTGCCAGCAGTCACTTCGACGGCGATAGCAATCAGCCCCAGCATTTT
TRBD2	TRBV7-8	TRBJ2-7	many	CASSRQPGTSSYEQYF	TGTGCCAGCAGCCGCCAACCCGGGACTAGCTCCTACGAGCAGTACTTC
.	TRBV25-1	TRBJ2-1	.	CASRTGHNEQFF	TGTGCCAGCAGAACCGGGCACAATGAGCAGTTCTTC
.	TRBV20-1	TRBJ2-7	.	CSAQDSSYEQYF	TGCAGTGCTCAGGACAGCTCCTACGAGCAGTACTTC
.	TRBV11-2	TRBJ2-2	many	CASSPGPNTGELFF	TGTGCCAGCAGCCCCGGACCCAACACCGGGGAGCTGTTTTTT
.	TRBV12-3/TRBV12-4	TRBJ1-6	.	CASSLSYSYNSPLHF	TGTGCCAGCAGTTTGTCCTACTCCTATAATTCACCCCTCCACTTT
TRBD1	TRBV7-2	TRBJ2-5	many	CASSSGQGRETQYF	TGTGCCAGCAGCTCGGGACAGGGCCGGGAGACCCAGTACTTC
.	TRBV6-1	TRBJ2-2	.	CASSEVLGQKRLGRDGELFF	TGTGCCAGCAGTGAAGTTTTGGGACAGAAGCGGCTGGGGCGGGACGGGGAGCTGTTTTTT
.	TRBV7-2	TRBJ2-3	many	CASSSLVLLGERAADTQYF	TGTGCCAGCAGCTCGTTGGTTCTTTTGGGGGAGAGGGCAGCAGATACGCAGTATTTT
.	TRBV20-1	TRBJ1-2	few	CSARDLYGYTF	TGCAGTGCTAGAGATCTGTATGGCTACACCTTC
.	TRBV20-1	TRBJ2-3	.	CSASPPEDTQYF	TGCAGTGCTAGCCCTCCCGAAGATACGCAGTATTTT
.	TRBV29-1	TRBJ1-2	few	CSVVPLDSYGYTF	TGCAGCGTTGTGCCTTTGGACAGCTATGGCTACACCTTC
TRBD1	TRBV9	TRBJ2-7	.	CASSVGWAGTGDYEQYF	TGTGCCAGCAGCGTAGGGTGGGCCGGGACAGGGGACTACGAGCAGTACTTC
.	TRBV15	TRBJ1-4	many	CATSRDQTAEKLFF	TGTGCCACCAGCAGAGACCAGACAGCAGAAAAACTGTTTTTT
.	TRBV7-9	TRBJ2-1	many	CASSRSTGSYNEQFF	TGTGCCAGCAGCCGTTCGACAGGCTCCTACAATGAGCAGTTCTTC
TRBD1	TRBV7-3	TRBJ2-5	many	CASSPGQGKETQYF	TGTGCCAGCAGCCCGGGACAGGGAAAAGAGACCCAGTACTTC